Listed here are 10 T cell receptor beta chains from one sample, sequenced in a study of identical twins. MiXCR, applied by TCRdb to the 5' RACE reads, yields one record per CDR3 protein. The table shows over 550,000 distinct CDR3 sequences, with about 7% occurring only once. This same sample was also taken into another study, of yellow fever vaccine responses in identical twins.

The sample consisted of PBMCs. Receptors were obtained from a woman aged 18-29 years in good health.

This chain links TRBV28 with TRBJ2-7; 7 positions agree with TRBD1. The junction had 8 bases not matched to a gene; V was cut back by 5 bases and J by 1 base. CDR1 MDHEN and CDR2 SYDVKM come from the germline V gene. There are 15 residues in the CDR3. The CDR3 loop is CASSGQTGISYEQYF. The DNA for the CDR3 is TGTGCCAGCAGTGGTCAGACAGGGATTTCCTACGAGCAGTACTTC.

This clonotype was picked up a small number of times. The V call is TRBV6-5, the J call TRBJ1-1; D gene unclear. The CDR3 runs to 16 residues. Between the trimmed V and J ends, which lost 0 bases and 6 bases, there was a span of 17 bases. Germline loops: CDR1 MNHEY, CDR2 SVGAGI. Written as DNA, the CDR3 is TGTGCCAGCAGTTACTCGGTGGGCGGGAGGTGGGCTGAAGCTTTCTTT. Translating it yields CASSYSVGGRWAEAFF.

There are a few counts of this clonotype. The rearrangement uses TRBV5-6 and TRBJ1-5; tentatively, D is TRBD1 (6 bases). The V gene's germline CDR1 is SGHDT and CDR2 YYEEEE. The CDR3 has 16 residues. The V and J ends lost 0 bases and 0 bases respectively, with 10 bases between them. CDR3 coding DNA: TGTGCCAGCAGCTTGGGGGGGCTCTATAGCAATCAGCCCCAGCATTTT. Protein product: CASSLGGLYSNQPQHF.

This clonotype has more than one count but fewer than ten. V gene TRBV27 combines with J gene TRBJ2-2; TRBD1 matches at 8 bases. The V and J ends lost 2 bases and 7 bases, in that order; junction bases with no gene match: 3. The germline gives CDR1 MNHEY, CDR2 SMNVEV (reference sequence). The CDR3 totals 14 residues. The CDR3 DNA sequence: TGTGCCAGCAGTTTAGGACAGGGTTACGGGGAGCTGTTTTTT. Translation: CASSLGQGYGELFF.

This clonotype was counted between two and nine times. CDR3: CASSGLKRDAEAFF. The DNA of the CDR3 is TGTGCCAGCAGTGGATTAAAACGAGACGCTGAAGCTTTCTTT. The rearrangement uses TRBV25-1 and TRBJ1-1; D is uncertain. The CDR3 consists of 14 residues. V was shortened by 4 bases and J by 6 bases, with 15 bases between the two germline ends. The germline CDR1 and CDR2 sequences are MGHDK and SYGVNS.

This clonotype was recorded at least ten times. The chain joins TRBV4-1 to TRBJ2-7; 11 positions agree with TRBD2. The CDR3 runs 16 residues. With 2 bases clipped from V and 4 bases from J, the junction kept 7 bases outside the gene matches. Germline values: CDR1 MGHRA, CDR2 YSYEKL. CDR3 in amino acids: CASSQLVAGGPYEQYF. CDR3 DNA sequence: TGCGCCAGCAGCCAACTTGTAGCGGGAGGGCCTTACGAGCAGTACTTC.

This clonotype was observed at least ten times. The chain has TRBV3-1 and TRBJ2-1; TRBD2 matches at 10 bases. The ends lost 4 bases at V and 7 bases at J; junction bases unmatched: 10. CDR1 is LGHDT, CDR2 YNNKEL, per germline (reference sequence). CDR3 size: 16 residues. The CDR3 sequence: CASSPTLAGERNEQFF. DNA of the CDR3: TGTGCCAGCAGCCCAACCCTAGCGGGAGAACGGAATGAGCAGTTCTTC.

This clonotype was counted between two and nine times. The chain uses TRBV29-1 and TRBJ2-2, with 10 bases matching TRBD1. Germline CDR1 and CDR2: SQVTM and ANQGSEA. J was trimmed by 0 bases and V by 6 bases; bases with no gene match: 7. CDR3 length: 16 residues. For the CDR3, the DNA is TGCAGCGTGGGACCCGGGACAGGGGCGAACACCGGGGAGCTGTTTTTT. It codes for CSVGPGTGANTGELFF.

This clonotype has ten or more counts. This chain uses TRBV28 with TRBJ1-1, with D possibly being TRBD1 (6 bases). Trimming took 1 base from V and 6 from J, leaving 15 bases between them. There are 15 residues in the CDR3. Germline CDR1 is MDHEN and CDR2 is SYDVKM. CDR3 region: CASSLSPGEYSEAFF. The CDR3 coding sequence is TGTGCCAGCAGTTTATCCCCAGGGGAATACTCTGAAGCTTTCTTT.

This clonotype was recorded a few times. V and J are TRBV5-1 and TRBJ1-5; TRBD1 might be the D (6 bases). The CDR3 has 16 amino acids. The ends were cut back, 0 bases at V and 6 bases at J, with 16 bases in the middle. CDR1 SGHRS and CDR2 YFSETQ come from the germline V gene. CDR3 coding DNA: TGCGCCAGCAGCTTGGTCCCAGGGGACGGGAGTCAGCCCCAGCATTTT. Translating gives CASSLVPGDGSQPQHF.